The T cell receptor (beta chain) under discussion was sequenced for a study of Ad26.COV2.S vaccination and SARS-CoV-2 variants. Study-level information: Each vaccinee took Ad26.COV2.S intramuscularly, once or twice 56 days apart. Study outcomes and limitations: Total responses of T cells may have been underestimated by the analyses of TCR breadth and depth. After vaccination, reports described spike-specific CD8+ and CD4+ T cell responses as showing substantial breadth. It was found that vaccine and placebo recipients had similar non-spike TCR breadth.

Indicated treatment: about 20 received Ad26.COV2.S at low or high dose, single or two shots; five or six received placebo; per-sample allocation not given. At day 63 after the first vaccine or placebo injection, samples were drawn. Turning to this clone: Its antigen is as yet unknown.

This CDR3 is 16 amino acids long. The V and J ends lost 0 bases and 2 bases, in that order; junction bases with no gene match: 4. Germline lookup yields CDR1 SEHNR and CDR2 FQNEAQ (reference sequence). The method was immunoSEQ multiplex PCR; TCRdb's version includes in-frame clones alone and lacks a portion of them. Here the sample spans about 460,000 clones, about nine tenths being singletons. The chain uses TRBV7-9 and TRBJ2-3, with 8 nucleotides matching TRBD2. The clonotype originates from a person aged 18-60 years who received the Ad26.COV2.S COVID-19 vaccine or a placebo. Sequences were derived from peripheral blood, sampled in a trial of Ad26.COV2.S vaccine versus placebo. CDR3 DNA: TGTGCCAGCAGCTTAGCCGCGGGGGGTTACACAGATACGCAGTATTTT. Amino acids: CASSLAAGGYTDTQYF.